This entry lists 11 T cell receptor beta chains sequenced from one sample in a study of T cell clones after liver transplantation. TCRdb's table, derived via immunoSEQ multiplex PCR, lists solely in-frame clones and lacks some. The data show tens of thousands of clones, 75% to 80% seen once. The material was CD8+ T cells from blood, obtained 52 to 60 months after liver transplant. These receptors all come from a human patient who received a liver transplant. Some T cells may be supplied by the graft donor.

V gene TRBV4-1 combines with J gene TRBJ2-1; 9 nucleotides agree with TRBD2. The V segment lost 0 bases and the J segment 5 bases; nucleotides outside the gene matches: 2. CDR3 length: 15 residues. CDR1 and CDR2 from the germline V gene are MGHRA and YSYEKL. CDR3 loop: CASSQEPSGDNEQFF. The CDR3 DNA is TGCGCCAGCAGCCAAGAACCTAGCGGGGACAATGAGCAGTTCTTC.

The gene calls are TRBV5-2 and TRBJ2-7; the table's D call, TRBD2, was not checked against the DNA. TRBV5-2 is flagged as a pseudogene. The CDR3 consists of 13 residues. CDR3 sequence: CATRIGGADEQYF. The CDR3 DNA reads TGTGCCACCCGAATCGGGGGGGCGGACGAGCAGTACTTC.

The rearrangement links TRBV6-5 to TRBJ1-2, with 9 positions matching TRBD1. The germline V gene has CDR1 MNHEY and CDR2 SVGAGI. The junction had 13 bases not matched to a gene; V was cut back by 5 bases and J by 12 bases. This CDR3 spans 14 amino acids. CDR3 sequence (DNA): TGTGCCAGCAGTGCCGGGGACAGGGCCACTGGGGACACCTTC. Protein product: CASSAGDRATGDTF.

The V and J genes are TRBV7-6 and TRBJ2-1; D not certain. CDR1 and CDR2 (germline): SGHVS, FNYEAQ. V was clipped by 3 bases and J by 8 bases, with 5 bases between them. The CDR3 has 11 amino acids. The DNA for the CDR3 is TGTGCCAGCAGCTTTTCGGATGAGCAGTTCTTC. It is translated as CASSFSDEQFF.

The genes are TRBV11-1 and TRBJ2-1, with a tentative D call TRBD1 (6 bases). V was trimmed by 0 bases and J by 2 bases, leaving 8 bases between them. Germline V gene lookup returns CDR1 SGHAT and CDR2 FQDESV (reference sequence). The CDR3 runs to 15 residues. CDR3 loop: CASSLAGGTYNEQFF. The CDR3 DNA is TGTGCCAGCAGCTTAGCAGGGGGTACCTACAATGAGCAGTTCTTC.

The chain recombines TRBV6-1 with TRBJ2-3, with unresolved D. The germline V gene encodes CDR1 MNHNS and CDR2 SASEGT. The CDR3 spans 12 residues. The V end was cut by 6 bases, the J end by 3 bases, with 7 bases between. CDR3 bases: TGTGCCAGCAGCTCATTGACAGATACGCAGTATTTT. This encodes CASSSLTDTQYF.

The V gene is TRBV28, the J gene TRBJ1-2; a weak D match, TRBD1 (6 bases). This CDR3 is built from 16 residues. V lost 6 bases and J lost 5, with 22 bases in between. The germline V gene encodes CDR1 MDHEN and CDR2 SYDVKM. CDR3 residues: CASSSTTGAGQYGYTF. CDR3 DNA sequence: TGTGCCAGCAGCTCAACAACGGGGGCAGGGCAATATGGCTACACCTTC.

V is TRBV5-8 and J is TRBJ2-3; no clear D. The CDR3 extends over 14 amino acids. V was clipped by 4 bases and J by 2 bases, with 11 bases between them. From germline, CDR1 is SGHTS and CDR2 YDEGEE. The CDR3, as DNA: TGTGCCAGCAGCCCTCGGAAACCCACAGATACGCAGTATTTT. Protein sequence: CASSPRKPTDTQYF.

J is TRBJ2-7 and V is TRBV14; the D call may be TRBD1 or TRBD2 (5 bases each). Trimming removed 4 bases from V and 3 bases from J, with 16 bases in between. The CDR3 is 15 residues long. Germline V gene lookup returns CDR1 SGHDN and CDR2 FVKESK. In nucleotides, the CDR3 is TGTGCCAGCAGCCCCGCCGGGACCGGGATCTACGAGCAGTACTTC. Translation: CASSPAGTGIYEQYF.

The rearrangement joins TRBV10-1 to TRBJ1-4, with D perhaps matching TRBD1 (5 bases). Trimming removed 4 bases at V and 8 bases at J, with 11 bases between. This CDR3 region has 13 residues. The germline gives CDR1 WNHNN, CDR2 SYGVQD (reference sequence). CDR3 amino acids: CASSAGFEEKLFF. The CDR3 DNA follows: TGCGCCAGCAGTGCAGGGTTCGAAGAAAAACTGTTTTTT.

The chain links TRBV5-6 to TRBJ1-2; D perhaps matches TRBD1 (6 bases). Germline lookup yields CDR1 SGHDT and CDR2 YYEEEE. The CDR3 extends over 14 amino acids. V lost 4 bases and J lost 6, with 16 bases in between. CDR3 in DNA: TGTGCCAGCAGCCCCCCTTCCGGGGGCCATGGCTACACCTTC. Translating gives CASSPPSGGHGYTF.